The next 4 T cell receptor beta chains were all read from a single sample in a study of Ad26.COV2.S vaccination and SARS-CoV-2 variants. Libraries were prepared by immunoSEQ multiplex PCR; TCRdb keeps only in-frame clonotypes and omits some of them. The sample contains approximately 480,000 clones, roughly 87% of which appear only once. The sample's treatment: around 19 received Ad26.COV2.S at low or high dose, single or two shots; several received placebo; per-sample allocation not given. Sampling took place 63 days after the first vaccine or placebo injection. The input for sequencing was peripheral blood, taken in a trial of Ad26.COV2.S vaccine versus placebo. These receptors were obtained from a person between 18 and 60 years old who received the Ad26.COV2.S COVID-19 vaccine or a placebo.

J is TRBJ2-3 and V is TRBV9; D gene ambiguous. The V and J ends lost 4 bases and 7 bases respectively, with 19 bases between them. The CDR3 loop spans 15 amino acids. From germline, CDR1 is SGDLS and CDR2 YYNGEE. The CDR3 spells CASSTMSGGRNTQYF. CDR3 bases: TGTGCCAGCAGCACAATGTCGGGCGGACGAAATACGCAGTATTTT.

This sequence joins TRBV28 and TRBJ2-1, with D perhaps matching TRBD1 (6 bases). Per germline, CDR1 MDHEN and CDR2 SYDVKM. V was trimmed by 1 base and J by 6 bases, leaving 10 bases between them. The CDR3 runs 14 residues. CDR3 residues: CASSLLSRGNEQFF. CDR3 nucleotide sequence: TGTGCCAGCAGTTTATTGTCCAGGGGCAATGAGCAGTTCTTC.

The V call is TRBV28, the J call TRBJ1-3; D not certain. Per germline, CDR1 MDHEN and CDR2 SYDVKM. The CDR3 length is 14 residues. V was cut by 6 bases and J by 0 bases, with 9 bases left in between. CDR3 sequence (DNA): TGTGCCAGCAGCCCCGTTCTCTCTGGAAACACCATATATTTT. This gives the protein CASSPVLSGNTIYF.

CDR3 nucleotides: TGTGCCAGCGCCCCCCTCGGGTCGGGCACAGATACGCAGTATTTT. Translating gives CASAPLGSGTDTQYF. The chain recombines TRBV28 with TRBJ2-3; D not certain. Trimming took 8 bases from V and 1 from J, leaving 16 bases between them. Germline CDR1 is MDHEN and CDR2 is SYDVKM. The CDR3 sequence is 15 residues long.